The sample holds a few counts of the clone carrying this T cell receptor beta chain. This entry belongs to a study of TIL therapy for anti-PD-1-resistant metastatic lung cancer. The germline gives CDR1 WNHNN, CDR2 SYGVQD (reference sequence). This CDR3 comprises 15 residues. V lost 5 bases, J lost 0 bases, and 11 bases lay in between. Time point reported: pre-treatment sample, taken before nivolumab and TIL therapy. Tumor tissue came from excised metastases, mostly pleural nodules or supraclavicular lymph nodes. This was the immunoSEQ v3 assay. Sequencing was performed with immunoSEQ multiplex PCR; in TCRdb, only in-frame clones are kept and a portion is missing. Found here are around 7,000 clones, about 65% of them singletons; the top ten hold about 7.8%.

Sequencing was performed on tumor tissue, taken at baseline. The sequence came from a person aged 25-79 years with non-small cell lung cancer. The rearrangement joins TRBV10-1 to TRBJ2-1; TRBD2 might be the D (6 bases). The CDR3 DNA reads TGCGCCAGCAGTCCAAAGCGGGTCTCCTACAATGAGCAGTTCTTC. Its translation: CASSPKRVSYNEQFF.